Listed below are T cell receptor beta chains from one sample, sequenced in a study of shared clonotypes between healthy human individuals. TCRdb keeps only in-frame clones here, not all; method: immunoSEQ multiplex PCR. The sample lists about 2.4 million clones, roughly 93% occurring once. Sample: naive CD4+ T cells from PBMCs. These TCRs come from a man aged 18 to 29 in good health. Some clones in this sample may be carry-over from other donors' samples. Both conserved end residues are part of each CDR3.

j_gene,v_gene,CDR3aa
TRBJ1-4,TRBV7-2,CASSRTGSPGEKLFF
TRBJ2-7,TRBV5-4,CASNLAGGPGEQYF
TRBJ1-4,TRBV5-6,CASSLSGTVHNEKLFF
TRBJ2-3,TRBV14,CASSQDVRLAADTQYF
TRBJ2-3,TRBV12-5,CASGLGAPGTDTQYF
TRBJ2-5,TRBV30,CAWGRGQQETQYF
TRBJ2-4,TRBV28,CASSFALAKNIQYF
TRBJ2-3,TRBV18,CASSPRSPRTVTDTQYF
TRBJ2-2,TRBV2,CASTIGGSGELFF
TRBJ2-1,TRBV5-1,CASSYDGANNEQFF
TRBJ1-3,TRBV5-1,CASSLAGNTIYF
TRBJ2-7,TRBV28,CASRQGRYEQYF
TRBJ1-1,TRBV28,CASSPSTARRKKNTEAFF
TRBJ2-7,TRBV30,CAWSPQGAGTYEQYF
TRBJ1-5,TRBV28,CASSLFDRGRDTRNQPQHF
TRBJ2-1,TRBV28,CASGTSRNEQFF
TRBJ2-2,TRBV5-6,CASSFRQGLADTGELFF
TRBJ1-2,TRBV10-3,CASLSGGTNHGYTF
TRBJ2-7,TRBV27,CASSFGTSYEQYF
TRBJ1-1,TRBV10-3,CAIRTESMNTEAFF
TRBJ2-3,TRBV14,CASSQGPRGGADTQYF
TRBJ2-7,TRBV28,CASTRAGGAYEQYF
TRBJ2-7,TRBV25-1,CASRPGQTYEQYF
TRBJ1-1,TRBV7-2,CASTLGGVGTEAFF
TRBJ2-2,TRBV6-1,CASRGSLPNTGELFF
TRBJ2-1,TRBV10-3,CAISSGLAGTRSYNEQFF
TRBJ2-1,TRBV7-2,CASSSQEEGYGYNEQFF